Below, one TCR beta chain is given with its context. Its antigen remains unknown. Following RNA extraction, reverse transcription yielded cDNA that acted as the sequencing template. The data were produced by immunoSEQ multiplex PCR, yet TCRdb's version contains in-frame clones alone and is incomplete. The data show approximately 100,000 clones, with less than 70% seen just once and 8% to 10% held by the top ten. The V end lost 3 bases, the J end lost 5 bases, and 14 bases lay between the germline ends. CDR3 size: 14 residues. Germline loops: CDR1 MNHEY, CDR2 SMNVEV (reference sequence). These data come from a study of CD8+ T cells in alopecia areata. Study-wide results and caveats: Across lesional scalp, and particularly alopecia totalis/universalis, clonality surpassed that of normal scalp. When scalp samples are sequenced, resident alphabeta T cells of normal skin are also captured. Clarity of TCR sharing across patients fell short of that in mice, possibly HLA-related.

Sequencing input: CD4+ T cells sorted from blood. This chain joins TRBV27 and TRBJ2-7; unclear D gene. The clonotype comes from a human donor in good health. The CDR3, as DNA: TGTGCCAGCAGTTTGAAACTCTCGAGAAACGAGCAGTACTTC. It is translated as CASSLKLSRNEQYF.